This passage covers 23 T cell receptor beta chains from one sample sequenced in a study of human thymus T cells. Data came from immunoSEQ multiplex PCR; TCRdb stores just in-frame clones and leaves some out. The data contain more than 70,000 clones, 96% of them singletons. Corrective heart surgery yielded resections, and these provided the thymus tissue. What was sequenced was thymus tissue. Receptors originate from a boy under two years old with a congenital heart defect but otherwise immunologically healthy.

This clone appeared a single time. The V call is TRBV19, the J call TRBJ2-1; the D gene is possibly TRBD2 (5 bases). The CDR3 runs 15 residues. Germline V lookup: CDR1 LNHDA, CDR2 SQIVND (reference sequence). The V gene lost 3 bases and the J gene lost 2 bases, with 11 bases spanning the gap. This chain's CDR3 is CASSMVRGTYNEQFF. CDR3 sequence (DNA): TGTGCCAGTAGTATGGTTAGAGGGACCTACAATGAGCAGTTCTTC.

A single count supports this clone. The V gene is TRBV7-2, the J gene TRBJ2-3; 9 nucleotides agree with TRBD1. This CDR3 region has 14 residues. J was trimmed by 4 bases and V by 7 bases; bases with no gene match: 6. Germline V gene data show CDR1 as SGHTA and CDR2 as FQGNSA. The CDR3 loop is CASNRGQGSDTQYF. CDR3 DNA sequence: TGTGCCAGCAACCGGGGACAGGGTTCAGATACGCAGTATTTT.

This chain connects TRBV9 to TRBJ2-1; D is uncertain. V gave up 4 bases and J gave up 7 bases, with 18 bases separating them. Per germline, CDR1 SGDLS and CDR2 YYNGEE. This CDR3 has 15 amino acids. The CDR3 reads CASSPAKDSRNEQFF. CDR3 bases: TGTGCCAGCAGCCCTGCAAAGGATAGTAGGAATGAGCAGTTCTTC.

The chain couples TRBV5-1 to TRBJ2-1, with a tentative D call TRBD1 (5 bases). Germline CDR1 and CDR2: SGHRS and YFSETQ. The ends were cut back, 1 base at V and 5 bases at J, with 16 bases in the middle. The CDR3 is made up of 16 amino acids. DNA of the CDR3: TGCGCCAGCAGCTTGCGTGTTACACAGGAGAACAATGAGCAGTTCTTC. This codes for CASSLRVTQENNEQFF.

J is TRBJ2-5 and V is TRBV2; D tentatively reads TRBD1 or TRBD2 (6 bases each). Between the trimmed V and J ends, which lost 4 bases and 4 bases, there was a span of 16 bases. The germline CDR1 and CDR2 sequences are SNHLY and FYNNEI. This CDR3 is built from 15 residues. CDR3 in amino acids: CASSVGGPRGETQYF. In nucleotides, the CDR3 is TGTGCCAGCAGTGTCGGGGGCCCTCGGGGAGAGACCCAGTACTTC.

The chain joins TRBV27 to TRBJ2-3; TRBD2 agrees at 10 bases. The CDR3 extends over 17 amino acids. Trimming took 1 base from V and 5 from J; bases not matched to a gene: 9. CDR1 and CDR2 from the germline V gene are MNHEY and SMNVEV (reference sequence). CDR3 protein: CASSLYASGSEGDTQYF. DNA for the CDR3: TGTGCCAGCAGTTTATATGCTAGCGGGAGCGAGGGAGATACGCAGTATTTT.

The chain links TRBV4-3 to TRBJ2-2; TRBD1 is a possible D gene (6 bases). Trimming removed 1 base at V and 4 bases at J, with 22 bases between. The CDR3 is made up of 19 amino acids. Germline CDR1 reads LGHNA; CDR2 reads YSLEER. CDR3 sequence: CASSQVETGRLVGTGELFF. CDR3 bases: TGCGCCAGCAGCCAAGTAGAAACAGGGAGATTAGTGGGCACCGGGGAGCTGTTTTTT.

V usage is TRBV2 and J usage is TRBJ2-7, with D hard to call. This CDR3 contains 12 residues. Germline V gene data show CDR1 as SNHLY and CDR2 as FYNNEI. Between the trimmed V and J ends, which lost 6 bases and 4 bases, there was a span of 10 bases. The CDR3 DNA is TGTGCCAGCAGCACTACAAGATACGAGCAGTACTTC. The encoded protein is CASSTTRYEQYF.

This clone has a single count. The genes are TRBV19 and TRBJ2-3, with D possibly matching TRBD2 (5 bases). Trimming removed 7 bases from V and 6 bases from J, with 11 bases in between. This CDR3 region has 12 residues. Germline V gene lookup returns CDR1 LNHDA and CDR2 SQIVND (reference sequence). The chain's CDR3 is CASTSSDDTQYF. The CDR3 nucleotides are TGTGCCAGTACCAGTAGCGACGATACGCAGTATTTT.

The chain recombines TRBV6-6 with TRBJ2-1, with TRBD2 as a possible D gene (6 bases). In germline, CDR1 is MNHNY, CDR2 SVGAGI (reference sequence). The CDR3 totals 16 residues. V lost 1 base and J lost 0, with 10 bases in between. CDR3 in amino acids: CASSYFGGDSYNEQFF. The CDR3 nucleotides read TGTGCCAGCAGTTACTTTGGAGGGGACTCCTACAATGAGCAGTTCTTC.

The CDR3 bases are TGCGCCAGCAGCTTGGGATACAGGGACAGCTCCTACGAGCAGTACTTC. This encodes CASSLGYRDSSYEQYF. This chain joins TRBV5-1 and TRBJ2-7, with 7 bases lining up with TRBD1. Per germline, CDR1 SGHRS and CDR2 YFSETQ. The CDR3 is made up of 16 amino acids. Trimming cost V 0 bases and J 0 bases; bases outside gene matches: 6.

Written as DNA, the CDR3 is TGTGCCAGCAGTTTTGCCGGGACTAGCAAACAAGAGACCCAGTACTTC. Its translation is CASSFAGTSKQETQYF. This rearrangement joins TRBV28 to TRBJ2-5; the match to TRBD2 covers 9 bases. CDR3 length: 16 amino acids. The V and J ends lost 3 bases and 2 bases, in that order; junction bases with no gene match: 7. Germline values: CDR1 MDHEN, CDR2 SYDVKM.

The chain employs TRBV5-1 and TRBJ2-4, with 10 bases matching TRBD2. This CDR3 has 17 residues. Unmatched junction bases numbered 8, after V lost 4 bases and J lost 1 base. CDR1 SGHRS and CDR2 YFSETQ come from the germline V gene. The CDR3 bases are TGCGCCAGCAGCAACTGTCTAGCGGGAGAGGCCAAAAACATTCAGTACTTC. Its protein product is CASSNCLAGEAKNIQYF.

The chain carries TRBV5-1 and TRBJ2-1; TRBD2 matches at 11 bases. CDR3 length: 15 amino acids. J gave up 4 bases and V 5 bases, and 5 bases lay outside the gene matches. CDR1 and CDR2 (germline): SGHRS, YFSETQ. The CDR3 sequence: CASRPGLAAYNEQFF. The CDR3 nucleotides read TGCGCCAGCAGACCGGGACTAGCGGCTTACAATGAGCAGTTCTTC.

The CDR3 loop is CASRSSRGRDTGELFF. The CDR3 DNA sequence: TGTGCCAGCAGATCGTCCAGGGGGCGTGATACCGGGGAGCTGTTTTTT. The V and J genes are TRBV14 and TRBJ2-2; 8 positions agree with TRBD1. The CDR3 is 16 residues long. The germline CDR1 and CDR2 sequences are SGHDN and FVKESK. The V gene end was trimmed by 6 bases and the J gene end by 5 bases; junction bases not matched to a gene: 11.

V is TRBV28 and J is TRBJ2-7; 8 bases map to TRBD1. The V and J ends lost 6 bases and 5 bases, in that order; junction bases with no gene match: 6. In germline, CDR1 is MDHEN, CDR2 SYDVKM. The CDR3 runs to 13 residues. The CDR3 DNA reads TGTGCCAGCAGATTGGACAGGGCCCACGAGCAGTACTTC. This codes for CASRLDRAHEQYF.

This clone was counted once. The chain carries TRBV27 and TRBJ2-2; D may be TRBD2 (6 bases). Germline loops: CDR1 MNHEY, CDR2 SMNVEV (reference sequence). With 8 bases removed from V and 8 bases from J, the gap between germline ends came to 15 bases. The CDR3 length is 13 residues. The CDR3 nucleotides read TGTGCCAGCGCCGAACTAGCATCAGGGGAGCTGTTTTTT. Protein sequence: CASAELASGELFF.

The table lists this clone with a few counts. V gene TRBV19 combines with J gene TRBJ1-5; no reliable D call. Germline assignment: CDR1 LNHDA and CDR2 SQIVND (reference sequence). This CDR3 has 15 residues. V lost 1 base, J lost 3 bases, and 10 bases lay in between. DNA of the CDR3: TGTGCCAGTAGTATAGGAGTCGGAGCCAATCAGCCCCAGCATTTT. It translates to CASSIGVGANQPQHF.

The CDR3, as DNA: TGTGCCAGCAGTGCACAGGGGAAACGGCTGTCACCCCTCCACTTT. Its protein is CASSAQGKRLSPLHF. The chain couples TRBV25-1 to TRBJ1-6; TRBD1 matches at 7 bases. Losses at the gene ends were 4 bases for V and 10 bases for J; bases not matched to a gene: 10. The CDR3 contains 15 residues. From germline, CDR1 is MGHDK and CDR2 SYGVNS.

This clone was observed once. This chain connects TRBV4-1 to TRBJ2-7; 9 nucleotides line up with TRBD1. The CDR3 has 15 amino acids. Germline V gene sequence: CDR1 MGHRA, CDR2 YSYEKL. J was trimmed by 4 bases and V by 3 bases; bases with no gene match: 7. The CDR3 coding sequence is TGCGCCAGCAGCCAGAGCCGGGACAGGGCTTACGAGCAGTACTTC. It codes for CASSQSRDRAYEQYF.

This chain joins TRBV19 and TRBJ2-7; 10 positions match TRBD1. Germline V CDR1 and CDR2: LNHDA, SQIVND (reference sequence). V lost 6 bases and J lost 6; bases outside the gene matches: 8. There are 14 residues in the CDR3. CDR3 in DNA: TGTGCCAGTAGCCCAGGACAGGGGGAAGCCGAGCAGTACTTC. Translating gives CASSPGQGEAEQYF.

This chain connects TRBV5-1 to TRBJ2-5; 10 bases map to TRBD1. Per germline, CDR1 SGHRS and CDR2 YFSETQ. Trimming at V came to 3 bases and at J to 4 bases, leaving 3 bases not matched to a gene. The CDR3 spans 14 residues. CDR3 protein: CASSWDRGRETQYF. CDR3 DNA: TGCGCCAGCAGCTGGGACAGGGGAAGAGAGACCCAGTACTTC. The whole variable domain, remainder taken from reference TRBV5-1 and TRBJ2-5, is KAGVTQTPRYLIKTRGQQVTLSCSPISGHRSVSWYQQTPGQGLQFLFEYFSETQRNKGNFPGRFSGRQFSNSRSEMNVSTLELGDSALYLCASSWDRGRETQYFGPGTRLLVL.

V usage is TRBV5-8 and J usage is TRBJ1-1; D remains ambiguous. The germline gives CDR1 SGHTS, CDR2 YDEGEE. Trimming cost V 5 bases and J 4 bases, with 21 bases left between them. The CDR3 is made up of 16 amino acids. CDR3 region: CASRARVANESTEAFF. CDR3 nucleotides: TGTGCCAGCAGGGCGAGAGTCGCGAACGAGAGCACTGAAGCTTTCTTT.